This passage covers 10 T cell receptor beta chains from one sample sequenced in a study of blood T cell repertoires in COVID-19. Some clones are missing from TCRdb's copy, which holds only in-frame ones; the method was immunoSEQ multiplex PCR. The sample consists of more than 200,000 clones, approximately 88% of them appearing once. The sequencing input was peripheral blood. These receptors came from a man in his forties or fifties with acute or convalescent COVID-19.

V usage is TRBV19 and J usage is TRBJ1-1; D is unclear. Trimming removed 1 base from V and 1 base from J, with 10 bases in between. This CDR3 region has 15 residues. Germline CDR1 is LNHDA and CDR2 is SQIVND (reference sequence). CDR3 sequence (DNA): TGTGCCAGTAGTATAGGTCGGGGTTCGAACACTGAAGCTTTCTTT. As protein: CASSIGRGSNTEAFF.

The chain couples TRBV30 to TRBJ2-5; 7 bases match TRBD2. Germline V lookup: CDR1 GTSNPN, CDR2 SVGIG (reference sequence). This CDR3 is 15 amino acids long. The V and J ends lost 6 bases and 5 bases, in that order; junction bases with no gene match: 15. The CDR3 nucleotides read TGTGCCTGCCGACGCTTCCCGGGGGAGGGCGAGACCCAGTACTTC. It encodes CACRRFPGEGETQYF.

J is TRBJ1-5 and V is TRBV12-3 or TRBV12-4; 7 bases map to TRBD1. V shed 5 bases and J 7 bases; nucleotides not matched to a gene: 5. The CDR3 sequence is 13 residues long. The CDR3 DNA reads TGTGCCAGCAGTGACAGGGAAGGGCAGCCCCAGCATTTT. Its translation is CASSDREGQPQHF.

This clone was seen a few times. This chain joins TRBV19 and TRBJ1-1; D is uncertain. Germline V gives CDR1 LNHDA, CDR2 SQIVND (reference sequence). V was shortened by 1 base and J by 6 bases, with 12 bases between the two germline ends. The CDR3 extends over 14 amino acids. The CDR3 nucleotides are TGTGCCAGTAGTATAGTTATCGGAGGCGCTGAAGCTTTCTTT. It yields the protein CASSIVIGGAEAFF.

The chain links TRBV10-3 to TRBJ1-5; maybe TRBD1 (6 bases). Germline-derived CDR1 and CDR2 are ENHRY and SYGVKD. The CDR3 extends over 13 amino acids. V shed 10 bases and J shed 4 bases, with 14 bases lying between them. The CDR3 DNA sequence: TGTGCCAGCCACCGGGACACAAATCAGCCCCAGCATTTT. Protein sequence: CASHRDTNQPQHF.

The rearrangement joins TRBV21-1 to TRBJ2-2; no DNA check was done on the table's D call, TRBD2. TRBV21-1 is marked as a pseudogene. The CDR3 contains 16 residues. The DNA of the CDR3 is TGTGCCAGCAGCAAACACCCTAGCGTCGGCACCGGGGAGCTGTTTTTT. It yields the protein CASSKHPSVGTGELFF.

This clone is a singleton in its sample. The chain joins TRBV29-1 to TRBJ2-6; no firm D call. Germline-derived CDR1 and CDR2 are SQVTM and ANQGSEA. Deletions cut 4 bases from V and 2 bases from J, with 6 bases between. The CDR3 totals 13 residues. CDR3 loop: CSVGETGANVLTF. CDR3 bases: TGCAGCGTTGGTGAGACTGGGGCCAACGTCCTGACTTTC.

This rearrangement joins TRBV29-1 to TRBJ1-2; D unresolved. The CDR3 extends over 12 amino acids. Germline lookup yields CDR1 SQVTM and CDR2 ANQGSEA. With 0 bases removed from V and 4 bases from J, the gap between germline ends came to 6 bases. CDR3 in DNA: TGCAGCGTTGAAGAGCGGGTCTATGGCTACACCTTC. Translating gives CSVEERVYGYTF.

The chain joins TRBV6-2 or TRBV6-3 to TRBJ1-5; a possible D gene is TRBD1 (5 bases). The germline V gene has CDR1 MNHEY and CDR2 SVGEGT. The CDR3 is made up of 12 amino acids. V lost 2 bases to trimming and J lost 9 bases, with 8 bases between them. CDR3 in DNA: TGTGCCAGCAGTTACGCTCAGGGGCCCCAGCATTTT. Translation gives CASSYAQGPQHF.

The rearrangement links TRBV6-4 to TRBJ1-5, with D unclear. CDR1 and CDR2 from the germline V gene are MRHNA and SNTAGT. The V and J ends lost 8 bases and 0 bases respectively, with 8 bases between them. This CDR3 has 13 residues. The CDR3 protein is CASRSSSNQPQHF. CDR3 nucleotide sequence: TGTGCCAGCCGAAGTAGTAGCAATCAGCCCCAGCATTTT.